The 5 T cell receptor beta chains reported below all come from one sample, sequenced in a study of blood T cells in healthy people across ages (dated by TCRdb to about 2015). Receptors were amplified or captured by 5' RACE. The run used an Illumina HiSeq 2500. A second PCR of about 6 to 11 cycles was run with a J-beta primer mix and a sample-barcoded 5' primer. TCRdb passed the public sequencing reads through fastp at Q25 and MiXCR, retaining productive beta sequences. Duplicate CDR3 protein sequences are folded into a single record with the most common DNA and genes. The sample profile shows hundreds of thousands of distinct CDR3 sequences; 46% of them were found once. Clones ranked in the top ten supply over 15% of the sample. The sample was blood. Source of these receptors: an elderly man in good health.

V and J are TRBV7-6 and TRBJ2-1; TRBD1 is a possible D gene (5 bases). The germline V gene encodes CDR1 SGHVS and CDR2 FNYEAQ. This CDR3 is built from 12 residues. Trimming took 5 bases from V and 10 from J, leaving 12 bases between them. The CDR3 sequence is CASSVQDGEQFF. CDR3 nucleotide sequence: TGTGCCAGCAGCGTACAGGACGGGGAGCAGTTCTTC.

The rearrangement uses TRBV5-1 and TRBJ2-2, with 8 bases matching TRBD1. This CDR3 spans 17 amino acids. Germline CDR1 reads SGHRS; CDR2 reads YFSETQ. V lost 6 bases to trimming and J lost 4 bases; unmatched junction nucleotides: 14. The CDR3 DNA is TGCGCCAGCACAAGCCGACCGGGACAGGTGTCCACCGGGGAGCTGTTTTTT. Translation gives CASTSRPGQVSTGELFF.

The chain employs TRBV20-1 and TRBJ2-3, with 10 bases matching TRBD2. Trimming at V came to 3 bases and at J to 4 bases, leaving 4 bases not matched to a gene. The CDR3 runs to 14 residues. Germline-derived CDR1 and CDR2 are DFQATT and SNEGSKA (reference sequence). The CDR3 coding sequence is TGCAGTGCTAGTCTAGCGGGAGATGCAGATACGCAGTATTTT. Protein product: CSASLAGDADTQYF.

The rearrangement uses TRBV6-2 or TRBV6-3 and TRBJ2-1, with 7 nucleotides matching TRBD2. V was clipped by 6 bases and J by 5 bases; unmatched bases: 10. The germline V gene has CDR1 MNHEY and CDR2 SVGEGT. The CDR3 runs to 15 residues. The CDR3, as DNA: TGTGCCAGCAGACTCCCAGCGGGACTGCACAATGAGCAGTTCTTC. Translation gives CASRLPAGLHNEQFF.

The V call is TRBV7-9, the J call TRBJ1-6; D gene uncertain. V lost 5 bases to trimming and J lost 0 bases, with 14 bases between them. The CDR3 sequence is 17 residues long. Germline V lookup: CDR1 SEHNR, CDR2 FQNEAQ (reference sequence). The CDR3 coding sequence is TGTGCCAGCAGCCCAGTGGGAAGTAGCTCCTATAATTCACCCCTCCACTTT. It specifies CASSPVGSSSYNSPLHF.